Presented here are 25 T cell receptor beta chains from one specimen sequenced in a study of blood T cell repertoires in COVID-19. Using immunoSEQ multiplex PCR, the repertoire was profiled, and TCRdb retains in-frame clones only, with some absent. The repertoire holds 200,000 to 250,000 clones, with roughly 86% as singletons. Sequenced input: peripheral blood. These receptors were obtained from a woman aged 50 to 60 with COVID-19, enrolled during active disease.

The chain joins TRBV7-8 to TRBJ1-6; the D gene is possibly TRBD1 (6 bases). CDR3 size: 15 residues. CDR1 is SGHVS and CDR2 is FQNEAQ in the germline V gene. V shed 2 bases and J shed 4 bases, with 9 bases lying between them. The chain's CDR3 is CASSLIQGYNSPLHF. The CDR3 DNA reads as TGTGCCAGCAGCTTAATTCAGGGGTATAATTCACCCCTCCACTTT. The full variable domain, its missing parts supplied by reference TRBV7-8 and TRBJ1-6, is GAGVSQSPRYKVAKRGQDVALRCDPISGHVSLFWYQQALGQGPEFLTYFQNEAQLDKSGLPSDRFFAERPEGSVSTLKIQRTQQEDSAVYLCASSLIQGYNSPLHFGNGTRLTVT.

This chain uses TRBV11-3 with TRBJ2-1; no clear D. CDR3 size: 14 residues. Trimming removed 0 bases at V and 3 bases at J, with 6 bases between. From germline, CDR1 is SGHNT and CDR2 YENEEA. DNA of the CDR3: TGTGCCAGCAGCTTAGAGTCTTACTACAATGAGCAGTTCTTC. This gives the protein CASSLESYYNEQFF. Based on the CDR3 plus reference TRBV11-3 and TRBJ2-1, the full variable domain is EAGVVQSPRYKIIEKKQPVAFWCNPISGHNTLYWYLQNLGQGPELLIRYENEEAVDDSQLPKDRFSAERLKGVDSTLKIQPAELGDSAVYLCASSLESYYNEQFFGPGTRLTVL.

The chain recombines TRBV7-8 with TRBJ1-2, with D hard to call. Trimming stripped 4 bases from V and 5 bases from J, with 20 bases between. The V gene's germline CDR1 is SGHVS and CDR2 FQNEAQ. The CDR3 consists of 16 residues. This CDR3 reads CASSSRTRTGDYGYTF. In nucleotides, the CDR3 is TGTGCCAGCAGCTCCCGGACTAGGACGGGTGATTATGGCTACACCTTC.

The chain joins TRBV5-1 to TRBJ1-2; a possible D gene is TRBD1 (6 bases). Germline V lookup: CDR1 SGHRS, CDR2 YFSETQ. Trimming removed 4 bases at V and 5 bases at J, with 9 bases between. This CDR3 has 12 residues. In DNA form, the CDR3 reads TGCGCCAGCAGCCCCGACAGGTATGGCTACACCTTC. It translates to CASSPDRYGYTF.

J is TRBJ2-1 and V is TRBV7-2, with TRBD2 identical over 7 bases. The germline gives CDR1 SGHTA, CDR2 FQGNSA. V gave up 8 bases and J gave up 9 bases; unmatched junction bases: 16. The CDR3 has 15 amino acids. In DNA, the CDR3 is TGTGCCAGCCGCCTGACGAGGACTAGTTGGGTTGAGCAGTTCTTC. Residues: CASRLTRTSWVEQFF.

The chain carries TRBV4-1 and TRBJ2-7; the match to TRBD2 covers 8 bases. This CDR3 contains 14 residues. The J segment lost 4 bases and the V segment lost 1 base, leaving 3 bases of the junction unmatched. Germline lookup yields CDR1 MGHRA and CDR2 YSYEKL. The CDR3: CASSQGPGGYEQYF. CDR3 nucleotide sequence: TGCGCCAGCAGCCAAGGCCCGGGGGGGTACGAGCAGTACTTC.

The rearrangement joins TRBV6-1 to TRBJ2-1, with TRBD2 matching 8 bases. Trimming at V came to 3 bases and at J to 9 bases, leaving 10 bases not matched to a gene. The CDR3 has 15 residues. The germline V gene has CDR1 MNHNS and CDR2 SASEGT. For the CDR3, the DNA is TGTGCCAGCAGTGAGAGGAGGACACGGGGGGGTGAGCAGTTCTTC. Protein: CASSERRTRGGEQFF.

The CDR3 region has the DNA TGTGCCAGCAGCATGACAGGGGGAACACGTATGAACACTGAAGCTTTCTTT. Translating it yields CASSMTGGTRMNTEAFF. The rearrangement joins TRBV3-1 (or the pseudogene TRBV3-2) to TRBJ1-1, with 9 bases aligning to TRBD1. The CDR3 runs to 17 residues. Germline V gene lookup returns CDR1 LGHDT and CDR2 YNNKEL (reference sequence). With V trimmed by 5 bases and J by 0 bases, 10 bases remained unmatched.

A single count supports this clone. The rearrangement links TRBV6-5 to TRBJ1-1; perhaps TRBD1 as D (6 bases). The V gene lost 7 bases and the J gene lost 2 bases, with 14 bases spanning the gap. This CDR3 has 14 amino acids. In germline, CDR1 is MNHEY, CDR2 SVGAGI. The CDR3 protein is CASIKGGGNTEAFF. The CDR3 region has the DNA TGTGCCAGCATCAAAGGGGGGGGCAACACTGAAGCTTTCTTT.

The rearrangement uses TRBV7-9 and TRBJ1-1, with a tentative D call TRBD1 (6 bases). CDR3 length: 12 amino acids. The V and J ends lost 5 bases and 8 bases respectively, with 12 bases between them. Per germline, CDR1 SEHNR and CDR2 FQNEAQ (reference sequence). The CDR3 DNA reads TGTGCCAGCAGCCCACAGGGACCAGAAGCTTTCTTT. Its translation: CASSPQGPEAFF.

This chain joins TRBV6-2 or TRBV6-3 and TRBJ1-5; D is perhaps TRBD1 (6 bases). V shed 5 bases and J shed 0 bases, with 8 bases lying between them. The V gene's germline CDR1 is MNHEY and CDR2 SVGEGT. CDR3 length equals 14 residues. The CDR3 here is CASSRTDSNQPQHF. In DNA form, the CDR3 reads TGTGCCAGCAGTCGGACAGATAGCAATCAGCCCCAGCATTTT.

The genes are TRBV5-1 and TRBJ2-3; no reliable D call. There are 12 residues in the CDR3. CDR1 SGHRS and CDR2 YFSETQ come from the germline V gene. V shed 5 bases and J shed 5 bases, with 9 bases lying between them. As DNA, the CDR3 is TGCGCCAGCAGTCTAGTGCAAGATACGCAGTATTTT. Its protein is CASSLVQDTQYF. Based on the CDR3 plus reference TRBV5-1 and TRBJ2-3, the full variable domain is KAGVTQTPRYLIKTRGQQVTLSCSPISGHRSVSWYQQTPGQGLQFLFEYFSETQRNKGNFPGRFSGRQFSNSRSEMNVSTLELGDSALYLCASSLVQDTQYFGPGTRLTVL.

The chain is built from TRBV30 and TRBJ1-2; unclear D gene. The CDR3 spans 13 residues. Deletions cut 4 bases from V and 2 bases from J, with 11 bases between. Germline loops: CDR1 GTSNPN, CDR2 SVGIG (reference sequence). The CDR3 nucleotides read TGTGCCTGGAATACTGAGAGGAACTATGGCTACACCTTC. Translation: CAWNTERNYGYTF. Full variable domain (missing parts from reference TRBV30 and TRBJ1-2): SQTIHQWPATLVQPVGSPLSLECTVEGTSNPNLYWYRQAAGRGLQLLFYSVGIGQISSEVPQNLSASRPQDRQFILSSKKLLLSDSGFYLCAWNTERNYGYTFGSGTRLTVV.

The V call is TRBV11-3, the J call TRBJ2-3; TRBD2 matches at 10 bases. Trimming cost V 6 bases and J 4 bases; bases outside gene matches: 10. Per the germline V gene, CDR1 is SGHNT and CDR2 is YENEEA. This CDR3 has 16 residues. The CDR3 reads CASRLGSGGAPDTQYF. The CDR3 DNA reads TGTGCCAGCAGACTGGGGAGCGGGGGGGCCCCAGATACGCAGTATTTT.

This clone appeared a single time. The chain employs TRBV12-5 and TRBJ2-3; D ambiguous. Germline-derived CDR1 and CDR2 are LGHNT and FRNRAP. V dropped 6 bases and J dropped 3 bases, with 13 bases sitting between them. This CDR3 has 14 residues. Written as DNA, the CDR3 is TGTGCTAGTGGCCCCGACTCGCCTACAGATACGCAGTATTTT. The encoded protein is CASGPDSPTDTQYF.

The genes are TRBV19 and TRBJ1-5; TRBD1 matches 9 bases. The V and J ends lost 6 bases and 7 bases, in that order; junction bases with no gene match: 7. CDR3 size: 14 residues. CDR1 and CDR2 from the germline V gene are LNHDA and SQIVND (reference sequence). CDR3 sequence (DNA): TGTGCCAGTAGCTTGGGACAGGGAATCCAGCCCCAGCATTTT. It yields the protein CASSLGQGIQPQHF.

The CDR3: CASSETGWGAGANVLTF. The CDR3 DNA reads as TGTGCCAGCAGTGAAACAGGATGGGGTGCCGGGGCCAACGTCCTGACTTTC. The chain links TRBV6-4 to TRBJ2-6, with D possibly matching TRBD1 (5 bases). The length of the CDR3 is 17 residues. Germline V gene lookup returns CDR1 MRHNA and CDR2 SNTAGT. Trimming left V 3 bases short and J 4 bases short, with 16 bases between.

The chain recombines TRBV19 with TRBJ1-1; maybe TRBD1 (5 bases). Germline V lookup: CDR1 LNHDA, CDR2 SQIVND (reference sequence). Trimming shortened V by 9 bases and J by 4 bases, and 15 bases separated the two germline ends. The CDR3 covers 13 residues. The CDR3 bases are TGTGCCAGCGACCAGGGTTCAGGCACTGAAGCTTTCTTT. This codes for CASDQGSGTEAFF. Variable domain in full (rest from reference TRBV19 and TRBJ1-1): DGGITQSPKYLFRKEGQNVTLSCEQNLNHDAMYWYRQDPGQGLRLIYYSQIVNDFQKGDIAEGYSVSREKKESFPLTVTSAQKNPTAFYLCASDQGSGTEAFFGQGTRLTVV.

The rearrangement joins TRBV3-1 (or the pseudogene TRBV3-2) to TRBJ2-1; TRBD2 aligns across 8 bases. There are 16 residues in the CDR3. V lost 5 bases to trimming and J lost 3 bases; unmatched junction nucleotides: 9. Germline values: CDR1 LGHDT, CDR2 YNNKEL (reference sequence). The CDR3 here is CASSGPGTRVYNEQFF. CDR3 DNA sequence: TGTGCCAGCAGCGGCCCCGGGACTAGGGTCTACAATGAGCAGTTCTTC.

This chain uses TRBV6-5 with TRBJ1-4; no definite D call. Trimming removed 6 bases at V and 0 bases at J, with 11 bases between. Germline V gene data show CDR1 as MNHEY and CDR2 as SVGAGI. The CDR3 length is 15 residues. The CDR3 coding sequence is TGTGCCAGCAGGGAGGTCCCAGCAACTAATGAAAAACTGTTTTTT. This encodes CASREVPATNEKLFF.

This clone is a singleton in its sample. The chain carries TRBV24-1 and TRBJ2-3; the D gene is possibly TRBD1 (5 bases). With 1 base removed from V and 2 bases from J, the gap between germline ends came to 12 bases. CDR3 length equals 16 residues. From germline, CDR1 is KGHDR and CDR2 SFDVKD. The CDR3 DNA follows: TGTGCCACCAGTGATTTCCGACCAGGGATCACAGATACGCAGTATTTT. Translation: CATSDFRPGITDTQYF.

This rearrangement joins TRBV28 to TRBJ2-7; TRBD1 is a possible D gene (5 bases). CDR1 and CDR2 from the germline V gene are MDHEN and SYDVKM. V dropped 7 bases and J dropped 3 bases, with 10 bases sitting between them. CDR3 length: 12 residues. DNA of the CDR3: TGTGCCAGCAACGCCGACAGCTACGAGCAGTACTTC. Amino acids: CASNADSYEQYF.

The rearrangement joins TRBV10-3 to TRBJ1-2; D uncertain. The CDR3 is 15 amino acids. Germline CDR1 and CDR2: ENHRY and SYGVKD. Trimming shortened V by 0 bases and J by 7 bases, and 15 bases separated the two germline ends. The CDR3 here is CAISESYGLPSGYTF. CDR3 nucleotides: TGTGCCATCAGTGAGTCGTATGGTCTCCCTAGTGGCTACACCTTC.

V is TRBV21-1 and J is TRBJ2-1; the D call of TRBD2 is as the table states it, not checked on the DNA. TRBV21-1 is a pseudogene locus. This CDR3 is 14 amino acids long. The CDR3 bases are TGTGCCAGCAGCCCCCATGGGGGGGACAATGAGCAGTTCTTC. Protein sequence: CASSPHGGDNEQFF.

V gene TRBV28 combines with J gene TRBJ1-5; D uncertain. The V gene lost 3 bases and the J gene lost 5 bases, with 11 bases spanning the gap. CDR1 is MDHEN, CDR2 SYDVKM, per germline. The length of the CDR3 is 14 residues. This CDR3 is CASSFLNSHQPQHF. The DNA of the CDR3 is TGTGCCAGCAGTTTTCTGAACAGTCATCAGCCCCAGCATTTT.